This T cell receptor beta chain was identified in a study of vaccination and CD4 T cells after COVID-19. The study, taken as a whole, reports: From a median of about 21 to 38, SARS-CoV-2-reactive clonotypes increased, though not significantly.

Cultured CD4+ T cells had their DNA profiled by the Oncomine TCR Beta short-read assay. From the PCR reads, TCRdb called clonotypes with MiXCR, one entry per CDR3 protein. The table lists 24,000 or so distinct CDR3 sequences, approximately 40% of them singletons. Noted treatment: 10-day PBMC culture with coronavirus spike peptide pools or control peptides (ViraFEST assay). With regard to this clonotype: The target antigen is unknown.

CDR1 and CDR2 (germline): SEHNR, FQNEAQ (reference sequence). The CDR3 loop spans 14 amino acids. After removal of 5 bases from V and 6 bases from J, the junction contained 9 bases not matched to a gene. This receptor was identified in a human donor who had recovered from COVID-19. The source material was CD4+ T cells from blood, cultured in vitro. V and J are TRBV7-9 and TRBJ2-7; 8 positions match TRBD1. The CDR3 DNA is TGTGCCAGCAGCCCAGAAGGACAGGGCCCCGAGCAGTACTTC. Encoded protein: CASSPEGQGPEQYF.